A selection of T cell receptor beta chains follows, all from one sample in a study of human T cells and chemical hapten exposure. TCRdb called the RACE reads again in MiXCR, with one record for every CDR3 protein. This table has roughly 150,000 distinct CDR3 sequences, around 11% appearing once. Sequenced material: whole blood, taken in connection with sensitization to the hapten diphenylcyclopropenone (DPC). These receptors all stem from a woman between 50 and 59 years old with alopecia areata. Some clones in this sample may be carry-over from other donors' samples. CDR3s include the opening cysteine and the closing phenylalanine or tryptophan. Each record gives: V gene, J gene, clone size, D gene, CDR3 DNA, CDR3 protein. The D gene is left open where the match is weak. A clone size is listed for some rows: how often the clone was seen (once, few, many), or a class if it is expanded.

>TRBV7-2|TRBJ2-3|-|-
TGTGCCAGCAGCTTATATGCGGGACCTAGCACAGATACGCAGTATTTT
CASSLYAGPSTDTQYF
>TRBV7-3|TRBJ2-3|-|TRBD2
TGTGCCAGCAGCTCCCGGACTAGCGGTAGCACAGATACGCAGTATTTT
CASSSRTSGSTDTQYF
>TRBV11-2|TRBJ1-1|many|-
TGTGCCAGCAGCCCGTTCCAGGGTGGCACTGAAGCTTTCTTT
CASSPFQGGTEAFF
>TRBV7-9|TRBJ2-1|few|-
TGTGCCAGCAGCTTAGCCACCCCCCCCGGGGAGCAGTTCTTC
CASSLATPPGEQFF
>TRBV6-5|TRBJ1-5|many|-
TGTGCCAGCAGAGGACAGAATAGCAATCAGCCCCAGCATTTT
CASRGQNSNQPQHF
>TRBV11-2|TRBJ1-1|few|-
TGTGCCAGCAGCTTTTTCGGACAGTTGAACACTGAAGCTTTCTTT
CASSFFGQLNTEAFF
>TRBV23-1|TRBJ2-5|-|-
TGCGCCAGACCTGGACGGAGACACCAAGAGACCCAGTACTTC
CARPGRRHQETQYF
>TRBV6-6|TRBJ2-2|few|TRBD2
TGTGCCAGCAGAGGCGGGGGGAGAACCGGGGAGCTGTTTTTT
CASRGGGRTGELFF
>TRBV23-1|TRBJ2-7|-|-
TGCGCCAGCAGTCACCCGAGTCCCTACGAGCAGTACTTC
CASSHPSPYEQYF
>TRBV7-6|TRBJ2-2|few|-
TGTGCCAGCAGCCCCTTCCCGGACTCCCCCGGCCGGGAGCTGTTTTTT
CASSPFPDSPGRELFF
>TRBV2|TRBJ2-4|few|-
TGTGCCAGCAGTGAAGTCTGGGGGCGTGAAAACATTCAGTACTTC
CASSEVWGRENIQYF
>TRBV29-1|TRBJ1-1|-|-
TGCAGCGGGGCCTTACCTTTGAACACTGAAGCTTTCTTT
CSGALPLNTEAFF
>TRBV24-1|TRBJ2-7|many|-
TGTGCCACCAGTGATTTCTACGAGCAGTACTTC
CATSDFYEQYF
>TRBV20-1|TRBJ2-5|-|TRBD1
TGCAGTGACAGTCCCCCGACAGGGCGGGAGACCCAGTACTTC
CSDSPPTGRETQYF
>TRBV6-5|TRBJ1-2|-|TRBD1
TGTGCCAGCAGTTTCGACAGGGGGGAGAACTATGGCTACACCTTC
CASSFDRGENYGYTF
>TRBV6-4|TRBJ1-4|few|-
TGTGCCAGCAGTGACTCTCAGAGGCGGAGTGTCTACGGGCATCGGAATGAAAAACTGTTTTTT
CASSDSQRRSVYGHRNEKLFF
>TRBV11-3|TRBJ1-1|many|TRBD1
TGTGCCAGCAGCTTGGGCGGGACAGGAAAACATGGAACTGAAGCTTTCTTT
CASSLGGTGKHGTEAFF
>TRBV28|TRBJ1-6|-|TRBD1
TGTGCCAGCAGTAAAGGGGGCAGCGATTCACCCCCCCACTTT
CASSKGGSDSPPHF
>TRBV20-1|TRBJ2-1|few|-
TGCAGTGCGTATCCACCCGGGACCTCCTACAATGAGCAGTTCTTC
CSAYPPGTSYNEQFF
>TRBV19|TRBJ2-7|-|TRBD1
TGTGCCAGTAGTATACCTCTATTCTGGGACAGGCCCCACGAGCAGTACTTC
CASSIPLFWDRPHEQYF
>TRBV7-9|TRBJ2-5|many|TRBD1
TGTGCCAGCAGCGGGGGGACAGGGGCATCTCAAGAGACCCAGTACTTC
CASSGGTGASQETQYF
>TRBV20-1|TRBJ2-5|-|TRBD1
TGCAGTGCTAGAGAGAGCTTCCAGGGGGCTGGGGAGACCCAGTACTTC
CSARESFQGAGETQYF
>TRBV20-1|TRBJ2-4|few|-
TGCAGTGCTAGAGATGGAGGCCAGCCCAAAAACATTCAGTACTTC
CSARDGGQPKNIQYF
>TRBV20-1|TRBJ2-3|many|TRBD2
TGCAGTGCTCCACGGGAGGCCCTCACAGATACGCAGTATTTT
CSAPREALTDTQYF
>TRBV20-1|TRBJ2-3|few|-
TGCAGTGCTAGGGGACAAATTTCCACAGATACGCAGTATTTT
CSARGQISTDTQYF
>TRBV11-2|TRBJ1-2|few|-
TGTGCCAGCAGCTTAGCCCCGATGTTAGGCTATGGCTACACCTTC
CASSLAPMLGYGYTF
>TRBV11-2|TRBJ2-3|-|TRBD2
TGTGTCAGCAGCTTAGCGGGAGGTACGCAGTATTTT
CVSSLAGGTQYF
>TRBV7-8|TRBJ1-5|many|-
TGTGCCAGCAGCTTAGGTCACGATCAGCCCCAGCATTTT
CASSLGHDQPQHF
>TRBV20-1|TRBJ2-7|many|TRBD2
TGCAGTGCGCGAGGACTAGTCCCCTACGAGCAGTACTTC
CSARGLVPYEQYF
>TRBV3-1|TRBJ1-4|few|TRBD1
TGTGCCAGCAGCGCCCGAGGGACAGCAGTTAATGAAAAACTGTTTTTT
CASSARGTAVNEKLFF
>TRBV5-1|TRBJ2-3|-|-
TGCGCCAGCAGTAAGGGCACAGACACGCAGTATTTT
CASSKGTDTQYF
>TRBV7-2|TRBJ1-1|many|-
TGTGCCAGCAGCTCCACCGGGGGAGGCACTGAAGCTTTCTTT
CASSSTGGGTEAFF
>TRBV5-1|TRBJ2-5|-|-
TGCGCCAGCAGCTTGCCAGGTGGCGAGACCCAGTACTTC
CASSLPGGETQYF
>TRBV28|TRBJ2-7|-|TRBD1
TGTGCCAGCATCCTAGCCGGGACAGGGGCGGTCGAGCAGTACTTC
CASILAGTGAVEQYF
>TRBV10-3|TRBJ2-7|-|-
TGTGCCATCAGTGAGACGGACGAGCAGTACTTC
CAISETDEQYF
>TRBV6-5|TRBJ2-3|many|TRBD2
TGTGCCAGCAGCCCCCGACTAGCGGGAGGGCCGGATACGCAGTATTTT
CASSPRLAGGPDTQYF
>TRBV20-1|TRBJ2-1|-|TRBD2
TGCAGTGCACCGAATCCGGGAGGTGCTGGGAATGAGCAGTTCTTC
CSAPNPGGAGNEQFF
>TRBV30|TRBJ1-1|few|-
TGTGCCTGTCCCCGGGGCTCGGGGGGCACTGAAGCTTTCTTT
CACPRGSGGTEAFF
>TRBV28|TRBJ2-2|few|-
TGTGCCAGCAGTCCCCCCAGGGGGAACACCGGGGAGCTGTTTTTT
CASSPPRGNTGELFF